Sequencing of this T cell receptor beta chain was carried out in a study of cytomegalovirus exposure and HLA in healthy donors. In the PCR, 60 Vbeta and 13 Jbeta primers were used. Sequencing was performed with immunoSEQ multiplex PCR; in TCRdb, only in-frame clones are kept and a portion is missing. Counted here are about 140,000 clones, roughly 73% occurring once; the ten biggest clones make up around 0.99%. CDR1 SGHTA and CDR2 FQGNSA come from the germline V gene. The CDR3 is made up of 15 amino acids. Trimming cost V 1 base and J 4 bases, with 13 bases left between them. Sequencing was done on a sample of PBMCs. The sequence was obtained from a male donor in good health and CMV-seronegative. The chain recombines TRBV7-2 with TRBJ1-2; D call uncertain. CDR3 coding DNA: TGTGCCAGCAGCTTAGAGGTCGGGGAGTCCTATGGCTACACCTTC. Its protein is CASSLEVGESYGYTF.